This TCR beta chain came from a study of cytomegalovirus exposure and HLA in healthy donors. Overall study results and limits: In vitro confirmation showed a few CMV-associated chains to be CMV antigen specific. In an earlier analysis, most TCR beta V segments were productive about 87% or about 30% of the time. An ancestry cluster, one associated with Asian ancestry, reportedly showed fewer N-insertions than the 666-donor mean in a later analysis.

60 Vbeta and 13 Jbeta primers were used in PCR. Using immunoSEQ multiplex PCR, the repertoire was profiled, and TCRdb retains in-frame clones only, with some absent. The table records about 250,000 clones, roughly 91% of them present only once. Per the germline V gene, CDR1 is PRHDT and CDR2 is FYEKMQ (reference sequence). The CDR3 spans 13 residues. V was pared by 5 bases and J by 6 bases, with 14 bases between. As for this clone: As yet, its antigen is unknown.

Sample: PBMCs. This sequence was found in a girl aged 2 to 9 in good health and CMV-seronegative. The chain recombines TRBV13 with TRBJ2-7; D ambiguous. The CDR3 DNA is TGTGCCAGCAGCCAGCTAGAGGTGCGCGAGCAGTACTTC. Its protein product is CASSQLEVREQYF.